This T cell receptor (beta chain) is drawn from a study of cytotoxic CD8 clonotypes in ibrutinib-treated CLL. Clones were sequenced by immunoSEQ multiplex PCR, and TCRdb holds only the in-frame ones, with some missing. The top ten clones hold over 35% of a sample with 20,000 to 30,000 clones, approximately 71% of them seen once. Germline lookup yields CDR1 SNHLY and CDR2 FYNNEI. The CDR3 contains 14 residues. V was pared by 10 bases and J by 0 bases, with 13 bases between. This TCR was sampled from a human donor with chronic lymphocytic leukemia. The rearrangement uses TRBV2 and TRBJ1-5, with D possibly matching TRBD1 (5 bases). The starting material was PBMCs, obtained after 12 months of ibrutinib treatment. The CDR3 DNA sequence: TGTGCCACCCGACAGCATTATAGCAATCAGCCCCAGCATTTT. Translated: CATRQHYSNQPQHF. Combining the CDR3 with reference TRBV2 and TRBJ1-5 gives the whole variable domain EPEVTQTPSHQVTQMGQEVILRCVPISNHLYFYWYRQILGQKVEFLVSFYNNEISEKSEIFDDQFSVERPDGSNFTLKIRSTKLEDSAMYFCATRQHYSNQPQHFGDGTRLSIL.